Detailed here is one T cell receptor beta chain. The target antigen is unknown. The sample originates from a study of CD8 T cells in Susac syndrome. CD8+ and CD4+ T cells from blood underwent TCR beta sequencing, which was carried out in a high-throughput format. Controls were healthy donors chosen to match patients in age and sex. The study, taken as a whole, reports: TCR sequencing and HLA analysis covered a relatively small number of individuals.

CDR1 is MNHEY and CDR2 is SVGAGI in the germline V gene. V shed 2 bases and J 5 bases; nucleotides not matched to a gene: 16. This CDR3 is built from 18 residues. Random hexamers were used to reverse transcribe about 0.5 to 1 ug of RNA. The immunoSEQ assay covered 54 Vbeta and 13 Jbeta segments for CDR3. One entry per CDR3 protein, called by TCRdb with MiXCR from the immunoSEQ multiplex PCR reads. The sample includes 140,000 to 150,000 distinct CDR3 sequences, approximately 93% of them seen just once. The source of this sequence is a human donor in good health. The J gene is TRBJ1-2, the V gene TRBV6-5; 8 positions agree with TRBD1. Sequenced sample: CD4+ T cells from PBMCs. CDR3 region: CASSYDLRLHRGLYGYTF. The CDR3 DNA reads as TGTGCCAGCAGTTACGATCTTAGACTCCACAGGGGGTTGTATGGCTACACCTTC.